Listed here are 7 T cell receptor beta chains from one sample, sequenced in a study of cytomegalovirus exposure and HLA in healthy donors. A multiplex PCR was run with 60 Vbeta primers and 13 Jbeta primers. Measured with immunoSEQ multiplex PCR; TCRdb has only the in-frame clones, and not every one. The data show 95,000 to 150,000 clones, with approximately 80% seen just once and around 4% held by the top ten. Material: PBMCs. These receptors originate from a human donor in good health.

The chain uses TRBV5-1 and TRBJ2-2; D possibly corresponds to TRBD1 (5 bases). Germline-derived CDR1 and CDR2 are SGHRS and YFSETQ. The CDR3 runs to 17 residues. V was pared by 4 bases and J by 4 bases, with 20 bases between. The CDR3 protein is CASSAPTVATLTGELFF. DNA for the CDR3: TGCGCCAGCAGCGCCCCGACAGTCGCCACACTCACCGGGGAGCTGTTTTTT. The complete variable domain, with remaining parts taken from reference TRBV5-1 and TRBJ2-2, reads KAGVTQTPRYLIKTRGQQVTLSCSPISGHRSVSWYQQTPGQGLQFLFEYFSETQRNKGNFPGRFSGRQFSNSRSEMNVSTLELGDSALYLCASSAPTVATLTGELFFGEGSRLTVL.

The chain recombines TRBV7-6 with TRBJ2-5; 9 nucleotides line up with TRBD1. This CDR3 has 15 residues. The junction had 6 bases not matched to a gene; V was cut back by 4 bases and J by 3 bases. From germline, CDR1 is SGHVS and CDR2 FNYEAQ. The CDR3 region is CASSSGDRAKETQYF. In DNA form, the CDR3 reads TGTGCCAGCAGCTCCGGGGACAGGGCGAAAGAGACCCAGTACTTC.

The genes are TRBV6-6 and TRBJ1-2; a weak D match, TRBD1 (6 bases). The CDR3 has 13 residues. Germline V gene sequence: CDR1 MNHNY, CDR2 SVGAGI (reference sequence). Trimming took 10 bases from V and 4 from J, leaving 16 bases between them. Here the CDR3 DNA reads TGTGCCACCCTCGAGCAAGGGGGCTATGGCTACACCTTC. This translates into CATLEQGGYGYTF.

The chain recombines TRBV6-5 with TRBJ2-3; D may be TRBD2 (5 bases). This CDR3 is built from 15 residues. V lost 4 bases and J 3 bases, leaving 14 bases between the germline ends. Germline lookup yields CDR1 MNHEY and CDR2 SVGAGI. The CDR3 loop is CASSSILEKTDTQYF. CDR3 DNA sequence: TGTGCCAGCAGTTCCATACTAGAAAAAACAGATACGCAGTATTTT.

The chain couples TRBV7-6 to TRBJ2-7; 10 bases are shared with TRBD2. Germline CDR1 reads SGHVS; CDR2 reads FNYEAQ. Trimming took 5 bases from V and 0 from J; bases not matched to a gene: 7. This CDR3 is 16 amino acids long. The CDR3 reads CASSLRTSGSSYEQYF. DNA of the CDR3: TGTGCCAGCAGCCTCAGGACTAGCGGAAGCTCCTACGAGCAGTACTTC.

The chain employs TRBV7-6 and TRBJ2-1; no firm D call. There are 15 residues in the CDR3. The germline V gene has CDR1 SGHVS and CDR2 FNYEAQ. V shed 1 base and J shed 0 bases, with 7 bases lying between them. The CDR3 loop is CASSLEQASYNEQFF. CDR3 DNA: TGTGCCAGCAGCTTAGAGCAAGCCTCCTACAATGAGCAGTTCTTC.

There are a few counts of this clone. The chain couples TRBV6-6 to TRBJ1-1; 7 nucleotides agree with TRBD1. The junction had 13 bases not matched to a gene; V was cut back by 11 bases and J by 7 bases. The CDR3 extends over 13 amino acids. CDR1 is MNHNY and CDR2 is SVGAGI in the germline V gene (reference sequence). The DNA for the CDR3 is TGTGCCGGACGAATACAGGGGACTAGTGAAGCTTTCTTT. It specifies CAGRIQGTSEAFF.